This T cell receptor beta chain was captured by sequencing in a study of blood T cell repertoires in COVID-19. Overall study context: Acute-phase and convalescent COVID-19 samples originated in the United States, Italy and Spain. PBMCs, B-cell-depleted T cells, or T cells were the source of the cDNA or gDNA that made up the material.

The CDR3 runs to 17 residues. The authors' processing: Amplification of reference gene primers was used by the study to estimate nucleated cell counts. Method: immunoSEQ multiplex PCR; TCRdb's copy keeps in-frame clones and lacks some. V, J and clone size are those of that table, while D and trimming were read from the DNA. The sample yields 70,000 to 95,000 clones, about 89% seen once. This receptor was obtained from a man between 65 and 79 years old with active or convalescent COVID-19. Specimen: peripheral blood. V and J are TRBV21-1 and TRBJ2-1; the table gives TRBD2 as D, unverified against the DNA. TRBV21-1 is described as a pseudogene. For the CDR3, the DNA is TGTGCCAGCAGCAAAAGTCTGGCTAGCGGGCGGGCCAATGAGCAGTTCTTC. Residues: CASSKSLASGRANEQFF.